Below, 25 T cell receptor beta chains from the same sample are listed, as sequenced in a study of blood T cell repertoires in COVID-19. Generated by immunoSEQ multiplex PCR, the TCRdb table keeps only in-frame clones and is missing some. The sample holds under 150,000 clones, around 87% seen once. Input material: peripheral blood. Receptors originate from a woman aged 60-75 years with active COVID-19.

The rearrangement links TRBV19 to TRBJ2-6; 7 bases agree with TRBD1. The CDR3 contains 18 residues. Trimming removed 3 bases from V and 0 bases from J; junction bases left unmatched: 8. Germline CDR1 and CDR2: LNHDA and SQIVND (reference sequence). Here the CDR3 DNA reads TGTGCCAGTAGTATCCCGACAGGGAAGGGCTCTGGGGCCAACGTCCTGACTTTC. Translation: CASSIPTGKGSGANVLTF.

V usage is TRBV18 and J usage is TRBJ2-3; TRBD2 matches 9 bases. Germline V gene data show CDR1 as KGHSH and CDR2 as LQKENI. The trim removed 3 bases at V and 0 bases at J, leaving 10 bases unmatched. CDR3 length: 18 residues. The CDR3 nucleotides read TGTGCCAGCTCACCTGGAGCGGGAGGCCTGTCTAGCACAGATACGCAGTATTTT. It specifies CASSPGAGGLSSTDTQYF.

This clone was counted a few times. V gene TRBV4-1 combines with J gene TRBJ1-6; TRBD1 agrees at 8 bases. The V segment lost 1 base and the J segment 6 bases; nucleotides outside the gene matches: 5. Germline V gives CDR1 MGHRA, CDR2 YSYEKL. The CDR3 runs 16 residues. CDR3 coding DNA: TGCGCCAGCAGCCAAGGTCCCGACAGGGGTAATTCACCCCTCCACTTT. The encoded protein is CASSQGPDRGNSPLHF.

The genes are TRBV19 and TRBJ2-2, with 8 bases identical to TRBD1. Germline CDR1 is LNHDA and CDR2 is SQIVND (reference sequence). This CDR3 comprises 16 residues. V was pared by 5 bases and J by 5 bases, with 10 bases of the junction left unmatched. The CDR3 DNA follows: TGTGCCAGTAGTGCCGGGGACAGGTTTCATACCGGGGAGCTGTTTTTT. Its protein product is CASSAGDRFHTGELFF. Looking up the rest from reference TRBV19 and TRBJ2-2 gives the full variable domain: DGGITQSPKYLFRKEGQNVTLSCEQNLNHDAMYWYRQDPGQGLRLIYYSQIVNDFQKGDIAEGYSVSREKKESFPLTVTSAQKNPTAFYLCASSAGDRFHTGELFFGEGSRLTVL.

The chain employs TRBV6-2 or TRBV6-3 and TRBJ1-5; tentatively, D is TRBD1 (5 bases). CDR3 size: 16 residues. Trimming took off 2 bases at V and 1 base at J, with 12 bases between the two ends. CDR1 is MNHEY and CDR2 is SVGEGT in the germline V gene. In nucleotides, the CDR3 is TGTGCCAGCAGTTACGGTCCAGGGATGAGCAATCAGCCCCAGCATTTT. It encodes CASSYGPGMSNQPQHF.

The rearrangement joins TRBV7-2 to TRBJ2-2; D may be TRBD2 (7 bases). The CDR3 has 17 residues. Trimming removed 1 base from V and 6 bases from J, with 18 bases in between. CDR1 is SGHTA and CDR2 is FQGNSA in the germline V gene. The CDR3 DNA follows: TGTGCCAGCAGCTTAGACCCCGGGGGGCGAAACGCCGGGGAGCTGTTTTTT. Encoded protein: CASSLDPGGRNAGELFF.

The chain employs TRBV27 and TRBJ2-1, with 8 bases aligning to TRBD2. The CDR3 contains 17 residues. V lost 2 bases to trimming and J lost 2 bases; unmatched junction nucleotides: 8. CDR1 and CDR2 from the germline V gene are MNHEY and SMNVEV (reference sequence). CDR3 DNA: TGTGCCAGCAGTTTACGGGTCCGGGGACTAGCCTACAATGAGCAGTTCTTC. Its translation: CASSLRVRGLAYNEQFF.

The chain carries TRBV5-6 and TRBJ2-1; 10 nucleotides align to TRBD2. The CDR3 covers 14 residues. Per the germline V gene, CDR1 is SGHDT and CDR2 is YYEEEE. Losses at the gene ends were 0 bases for V and 6 bases for J; bases not matched to a gene: 0. The CDR3 region is CASSLASGSNEQFF. The DNA for the CDR3 is TGTGCCAGCAGCTTGGCTAGCGGGAGCAATGAGCAGTTCTTC. The variable domain in full, completed from reference TRBV5-6 and TRBJ2-1, reads DAGVTQSPTHLIKTRGQQVTLRCSPKSGHDTVSWYQQALGQGPQFIFQYYEEEERQRGNFPDRFSGHQFPNYSSELNVNALLLGDSALYLCASSLASGSNEQFFGPGTRLTVL.

A note on this clone: An end of the junction does not agree with germline; a read error may underlie this. The chain uses TRBV7-7 and TRBJ2-3; TRBD2 aligns across 9 bases. The germline gives CDR1 SSHAT, CDR2 FNYEAQ (reference sequence). The CDR3 spans 15 residues. The DNA of the CDR3 is TGTGCTAGCAGATACCCGAGCGGGAGGACAGATACGCAGTATTTT. This gives the protein CASRYPSGRTDTQYF. The full variable domain, rest sourced from reference TRBV7-7 and TRBJ2-3, is GAGVSQSPRYKVTKRGQDVTLRCDPISSHATLYWYQQALGQGPEFLTYFNYEAQPDKSGLPSDRFSAERPEGSISTLTIQRTEQRDSAMYRCASRYPSGRTDTQYFGPGTRLTVL.

This sequence joins TRBV19 and TRBJ2-2; D possibly corresponds to TRBD1 (6 bases). The CDR3 extends over 14 amino acids. CDR1 is LNHDA, CDR2 SQIVND, per germline (reference sequence). V lost 7 bases to trimming and J lost 4 bases, with 13 bases between them. The CDR3 sequence: CASKTTGITGELFF. The CDR3, as DNA: TGTGCCAGTAAGACCACAGGGATCACCGGGGAGCTGTTTTTT.

The chain has TRBV25-1 and TRBJ2-7, with 7 bases matching TRBD1. Germline CDR1 reads MGHDK; CDR2 reads SYGVNS. This CDR3 has 14 residues. J lost 2 bases, V lost 5 bases, and 6 bases had no gene match. Here the CDR3 DNA reads TGTGCCAGCAGTCCCGGGACAGAAGCCTACGAGCAGTACTTC. Its protein is CASSPGTEAYEQYF.

Only one count was recorded for this clone. This sequence joins TRBV7-2 and TRBJ1-4; no clear D gene. From germline, CDR1 is SGHTA and CDR2 FQGNSA. The CDR3 spans 16 residues. The ends were cut back, 1 base at V and 0 bases at J, with 9 bases in the middle. CDR3 loop: CASSLGGTATNEKLFF. The CDR3 coding sequence is TGTGCCAGCAGCTTAGGTGGCACCGCAACTAATGAAAAACTGTTTTTT.

V is TRBV7-9 and J is TRBJ2-3; D might be TRBD2 (5 bases). The CDR3 totals 12 residues. Germline lookup yields CDR1 SEHNR and CDR2 FQNEAQ (reference sequence). V shed 8 bases and J shed 4 bases, with 10 bases lying between them. DNA for the CDR3: TGTGCCAGCTCTCTGGGAGCAGATACGCAGTATTTT. Translation gives CASSLGADTQYF.

This chain uses TRBV18 with TRBJ2-5; D is unresolved. Germline CDR1 and CDR2: KGHSH and LQKENI. Trimming removed 6 bases from V and 3 bases from J, with 14 bases in between. The CDR3 covers 14 residues. The CDR3: CASSKSGAKETQYF. The CDR3 nucleotides read TGTGCCAGCTCCAAATCGGGTGCCAAAGAGACCCAGTACTTC. The variable domain in full, with the rest retrieved from reference TRBV18 and TRBJ2-5, is NAGVMQNPRHLVRRRGQEARLRCSPMKGHSHVYWYRQLPEEGLKFMVYLQKENIIDESGMPKERFSAEFPKEGPSILRIQQVVRGDSAAYFCASSKSGAKETQYFGPGTRLLVL.

V and J are TRBV7-9 and TRBJ1-2; D ambiguous. V lost 6 bases and J lost 7, with 15 bases in between. CDR1 is SEHNR and CDR2 is FQNEAQ in the germline V gene (reference sequence). This CDR3 is 13 amino acids long. This CDR3 is CASRRGWEGGYTF. The CDR3 coding sequence is TGTGCCAGCAGGCGAGGGTGGGAAGGTGGCTACACCTTC.

The rearrangement uses TRBV2 and TRBJ2-5; D unclear. Trimming took off 5 bases at V and 5 bases at J, with 12 bases between the two ends. Germline CDR1 and CDR2: SNHLY and FYNNEI. The CDR3 has 13 residues. This chain's CDR3 is CASSHDHMETQYF. The CDR3 bases are TGTGCCAGCAGTCACGATCACATGGAGACCCAGTACTTC.

V is TRBV28 and J is TRBJ1-5; possible D gene TRBD1, 5 bases. V was trimmed by 3 bases and J by 5 bases, leaving 11 bases between them. The CDR3 runs 14 residues. The germline V gene encodes CDR1 MDHEN and CDR2 SYDVKM. The CDR3 is CASSLAGLDQPQHF. DNA for the CDR3: TGTGCCAGCAGTTTGGCAGGGCTAGATCAGCCCCAGCATTTT.

The DNA for the CDR3 is TGTGCCAGTAGTATATCACTCTCATCCTACAATGAGCAGTTCTTC. This encodes CASSISLSSYNEQFF. The J gene is TRBJ2-1, the V gene TRBV19; D gene unclear. Germline lookup yields CDR1 LNHDA and CDR2 SQIVND (reference sequence). Trimming shortened V by 2 bases and J by 1 base, and 9 bases separated the two germline ends. This CDR3 region has 15 residues.

This clone was picked up a small number of times. The chain recombines TRBV7-2 with TRBJ2-7; D gene ambiguous. V dropped 4 bases and J dropped 2 bases, with 3 bases sitting between them. This CDR3 spans 11 amino acids. Germline V gene data show CDR1 as SGHTA and CDR2 as FQGNSA. CDR3 sequence reads: CASSSAYEQYF. The CDR3 nucleotides are TGTGCCAGCAGCTCCGCCTACGAGCAGTACTTC.

The chain is built from TRBV30 and TRBJ1-4; D is possibly TRBD1 (5 bases). Looked up from germline, CDR1 is GTSNPN and CDR2 is SVGIG (reference sequence). CDR3 size: 13 residues. V dropped 2 bases and J dropped 6 bases, with 10 bases sitting between them. CDR3 coding DNA: TGTGCCTGGAGTCCTCAGGGCCATGAAAAACTGTTTTTT. This encodes CAWSPQGHEKLFF.

This clone showed up just once. The CDR3 spells CSVAPIGGSYNEQFF. In DNA form, the CDR3 reads TGCAGCGTTGCCCCGATCGGTGGCTCCTACAATGAGCAGTTCTTC. The chain combines TRBV29-1 with TRBJ2-1; D ambiguous. This CDR3 comprises 15 residues. CDR1 and CDR2 from the germline V gene are SQVTM and ANQGSEA. The V gene lost 4 bases and the J gene lost 0 bases, with 13 bases spanning the gap.

The table lists this clone with a count of one. The chain uses TRBV28 and TRBJ1-2; 11 positions match TRBD1. The CDR3 is 14 residues long. Looked up from germline, CDR1 is MDHEN and CDR2 is SYDVKM. J gave up 7 bases and V 6 bases, and 7 bases lay outside the gene matches. CDR3 protein: CASRRTGGFGGYTF. The CDR3 coding sequence is TGTGCCAGCAGGAGGACAGGGGGCTTCGGTGGCTACACCTTC.

J is TRBJ1-1 and V is TRBV30; no reliable D call. Germline CDR1 reads GTSNPN; CDR2 reads SVGIG (reference sequence). This CDR3 spans 11 amino acids. Trimming shortened V by 2 bases and J by 9 bases, and 10 bases separated the two germline ends. The CDR3 loop reads CAWSIGGQAFF. Written as DNA, the CDR3 is TGTGCCTGGAGTATTGGTGGGCAAGCTTTCTTT. Drawing the rest from reference TRBV30 and TRBJ1-1, the complete variable domain is SQTIHQWPATLVQPVGSPLSLECTVEGTSNPNLYWYRQAAGRGLQLLFYSVGIGQISSEVPQNLSASRPQDRQFILSSKKLLLSDSGFYLCAWSIGGQAFFGQGTRLTVV.

V usage is TRBV28 and J usage is TRBJ2-1; TRBD2 matches at 9 bases. V was pared by 6 bases and J by 3 bases, with 12 bases of the junction left unmatched. Germline V gene data show CDR1 as MDHEN and CDR2 as SYDVKM. The length of the CDR3 is 17 residues. CDR3 nucleotides: TGTGCCAGCAGCCTAGCGCCCGGGACTAGCAACTACAATGAGCAGTTCTTC. Its protein is CASSLAPGTSNYNEQFF.

The chain employs TRBV10-3 and TRBJ2-1, with TRBD1 matching over 11 bases. CDR1 is ENHRY, CDR2 SYGVKD, per germline. V lost 4 bases and J lost 7; bases outside the gene matches: 9. This CDR3 has 16 amino acids. CDR3 nucleotide sequence: TGTGCCATCAGTGCTCCTGGACAGGGGGCTCGGAATGAGCAGTTCTTC. Its translation is CAISAPGQGARNEQFF.